This T cell receptor (beta chain) was identified in a study of control samples from healthy donors and cancer patients. Assay used: immunoSEQ multiplex PCR; TCRdb lists only in-frame clones, some missing. The repertoire holds over 70,000 clones, with 85% to 90% as singletons. Germline V lookup: CDR1 SGHDN, CDR2 FVKESK. V dropped 2 bases and J dropped 3 bases, with 7 bases sitting between them. The CDR3 has 13 amino acids. The chain recombines TRBV14 with TRBJ1-1; D is ambiguous. This TCR was sampled from a woman aged 45-59 years with colorectal cancer. The specimen was PBMCs. CDR3 nucleotides: TGTGCCAGCAGCCAAAGCGCGGACACTGAAGCTTTCTTT. It codes for CASSQSADTEAFF.